This TCR beta chain is drawn from a study of blood T cell repertoires in COVID-19. Study as a whole: The study drew acute and convalescent COVID-19 samples from the United States, Italy and Spain. PBMCs, B-cell-depleted T cells, or T cells were the source of the cDNA or gDNA that made up the material.

The CDR3 is made up of 21 amino acids. With V trimmed by 3 bases and J by 1 base, 16 bases remained unmatched. CDR1 and CDR2 (germline): DFQATT, SNEGSKA (reference sequence). In the source study's methods: How many nucleated cells were present was estimated from reference gene primer amplification. Sequencing was performed with immunoSEQ multiplex PCR; in TCRdb, only in-frame clones are kept and a portion is missing. V and J calls and clone size come straight from that table; D and trimming were deduced from the DNA. The profile shows about 57,000 clones, 88% of them singletons. This clone appeared once.

Sample: peripheral blood. The TCR originated in a human donor in a cohort sampled during active COVID-19. The chain has TRBV20-1 and TRBJ2-3, with TRBD2 identical over 16 bases. CDR3 amino acids: CSASPASGTSGGAGGTDTQYF. The CDR3 DNA reads TGCAGTGCTAGTCCCGCTTCCGGGACTAGCGGGGGGGCCGGCGGCACAGATACGCAGTATTTT.